These T cell receptor beta chains were read from a single sample in a study of T cell responses to AZD1222 COVID-19 vaccine. Produced via immunoSEQ multiplex PCR; TCRdb's table is partial and in-frame only. The sample includes approximately 120,000 clones, approximately 87% of them seen just once. The sequences come from peripheral blood, collected on day 0 of AZD1222 vaccination. These receptor sequences come from an adult in good health. The CDR3 runs from the conserved cysteine through the conserved F or W. Each record gives: V gene, J gene, CDR3 protein.

>TRBV5-6|TRBJ1-1
CASSRDILNTEAFF
>TRBV5-4|TRBJ2-2
CASSRPGQLTGELFF
>TRBV15|TRBJ1-3
CATKNHRVSGNTIYF
>TRBV19|TRBJ1-1
CASSPYMNTEAFF
>TRBV3-1/TRBV3-2|TRBJ1-2
CASSPVTSNYGYTF
>TRBV6-5|TRBJ2-1
CASSRSYNEQFF
>TRBV24-1|TRBJ2-5
CATSEPGQGAGETQYF
>TRBV18|TRBJ1-1
CASLGPDNTEAFF
>TRBV6-6|TRBJ2-2
CASSYFGQSGELFF
>TRBV20-1|TRBJ2-7
CAVSVLYEQYF
>TRBV2|TRBJ1-1
CASSRQGEGTEAFF
>TRBV7-2|TRBJ2-2
CASSSGASGRDTGELFF
>TRBV3-1/TRBV3-2|TRBJ2-3
CASSQLSPSGADTQYF
>TRBV5-4|TRBJ1-2
CASSSGPGYGYTF
>TRBV5-1|TRBJ1-1
CASSLTGVKNTEAFF
>TRBV9|TRBJ1-2
CASSVDGTPYGYTF
>TRBV12-5|TRBJ2-5
CASGLTGSGTQYF
>TRBV9|TRBJ1-1
CASSPRWGNTEAFF
>TRBV2|TRBJ2-6
CASSERSGANVLTF
>TRBV9|TRBJ2-3
CASSEGLAGVGDTQYF
>TRBV10-3|TRBJ2-7
CAIRTGTSGYEQYF
>TRBV11-2|TRBJ1-1
CASSFGQNTEAFF
>TRBV29-1|TRBJ2-3
CSVDWGADTQYF
>TRBV3-1/TRBV3-2|TRBJ2-1
CASSQVLAEYNEQFF
>TRBV10-2|TRBJ1-4
CASSEYGDSQNEKLFF
>TRBV7-8|TRBJ2-3
CASSSPPGGRAVDTQYF
>TRBV29-1|TRBJ2-5
CSVGAWQETQYF
>TRBV9|TRBJ1-4
CASSSGGGHEKLFF